This is a list of T cell receptor beta chains from one sample in a study of T cell repertoires in cytomegalovirus infection. Their antigen targets remain unknown. MiXCR, applied by TCRdb to the reads, yields one record per CDR3 protein. The sample gives under 450,000 distinct CDR3 sequences, about 35% of which show up once; roughly 14% is in the top ten. Material: cultured PBMCs, obtained from culture after CMV antigen stimulation. The receptors derive from a human donor in good health (CMV status not recorded). Some clones in this sample may be carry-over from other donors' samples. CDR3s include the opening cysteine and the closing phenylalanine or tryptophan. A D gene is named only where the DNA matches it firmly. Size tells how often a clone was seen (once, few, many) or the class of an expanded clone, and some rows leave it out.

D	V	J	size	DNA	CDR3
TRBD2	TRBV4-1	TRBJ2-1	few	TGCGCCAGCAGCCAATCGCAGGCGGGAGTGATCTACAATGAGCAGTTCTTC	CASSQSQAGVIYNEQFF
-	TRBV19	TRBJ2-1	-	TGTGCCAGTAGTCGGATGGAAGGTGCCAGCTCCTACAATGAGCAGTTCTTC	CASSRMEGASSYNEQFF
-	TRBV7-2	TRBJ1-2	few	TGTGCCAGCAGCTCGGTAGGAATCAACTATGGCTACACCTTC	CASSSVGINYGYTF
-	TRBV19	TRBJ1-6	-	TGTGCCAGTAGTACTAGACGGTCCAGAAGCACTCATAATTCACCCCTCCACTTT	CASSTRRSRSTHNSPLHF
-	TRBV7-9	TRBJ1-1	few	TGTGCCAGCAGCTTAGACGGTCCCACTGAAGCTTTCTTT	CASSLDGPTEAFF
TRBD2	TRBV7-3	TRBJ2-3	few	TGTGCCAGCAGCCCTACGACTAGCGGGAGGGCTGATACGCAGTATTTT	CASSPTTSGRADTQYF
TRBD2	TRBV6-6	TRBJ2-3	-	TGTGCCAGCAGTTCGTCGCCGGGACTAGCGGGAAGTAGCACAGATACGCAGTATTTT	CASSSSPGLAGSSTDTQYF
-	TRBV7-2	TRBJ2-1	many	TGTGCCAGCAGCTTAGTTGGGGTCGTTACGGGCAATGAGCAGTTCTTC	CASSLVGVVTGNEQFF
TRBD2	TRBV27	TRBJ2-1	-	TGTGCCAGCAGTGACCCACTAGCGTACAGTGAGCAGTTCTTC	CASSDPLAYSEQFF
TRBD2	TRBV5-4	TRBJ2-1	many	TGTGCCAGCAGCGCGAGCGGGAGCTCCTACAATGAGCAGTTCTTC	CASSASGSSYNEQFF
TRBD1	TRBV19	TRBJ2-6	-	TGTGCCAGTAGTGCCCGGGACAGAGGCCTCATGGGGGCCAACGTCCTGACTTTC	CASSARDRGLMGANVLTF
TRBD1	TRBV28	TRBJ1-2	-	TGTGCCAGCAGTTTCCCGACAGGGAGCTATGGCTACACCTTC	CASSFPTGSYGYTF
-	TRBV7-8	TRBJ1-1	many	TGTGCCAGCAGCTCGCAGGGAGGCGGCACTGAAGCTTTCTTT	CASSSQGGGTEAFF
-	TRBV28	TRBJ2-3	few	TGTGCCAGCAGTTCACCGTTTACTTCGGATACGCAGTATTTT	CASSSPFTSDTQYF
TRBD2	TRBV6-6	TRBJ2-3	-	TGTGCCAGCAGCAGGACTAGCGGGAGATCTGATACGCAGTATTTT	CASSRTSGRSDTQYF
-	TRBV6-1	TRBJ1-1	few	TGTGCCAGCAGCGGAGGGGCGGATTGGGCTGAAGCTTTCTTT	CASSGGADWAEAFF
-	TRBV6-6	TRBJ1-1	few	TGTGCCAGTTCCTACGGACAGCAAATTGAAGCTTTCTTT	CASSYGQQIEAFF
TRBD1	TRBV12-3/TRBV12-4	TRBJ2-1	-	TGTGCCAGCAGGAAATCGACAGGGGCCCCGGACAATGAGCAGTTCTTC	CASRKSTGAPDNEQFF
-	TRBV7-3	TRBJ2-3	-	TGTGCCAGCAGGGCCAAGGATACGCAGTATTTT	CASRAKDTQYF
TRBD1	TRBV20-1	TRBJ2-7	once	TGCAGTGCTGCGACAGGGCCTAGCCACGAGCAGTACTTC	CSAATGPSHEQYF
-	TRBV29-1	TRBJ1-2	once	TGCAGCGTTGTCCCGAAACCCTATGGCTACACCTTC	CSVVPKPYGYTF
TRBD2	TRBV5-5	TRBJ2-1	few	TGTGCCAGCAGCCTGTCTTTGGCGGGAGTAACAAATGAGCAGTTCTTC	CASSLSLAGVTNEQFF
TRBD1	TRBV19	TRBJ2-1	-	TGTGCCAGTAGTCCTACCGGGACAGGGGCGGGGAATGAGCAGTTCTTC	CASSPTGTGAGNEQFF
TRBD1	TRBV28	TRBJ1-1	few	TGTGCCAGCAGTCTCTTAAGCGGCAGGGGGCCGGCTTTCTTT	CASSLLSGRGPAFF
-	TRBV7-2	TRBJ2-1	-	TGTGCCAGCCATGCAGGGGGGAACAACAATGAGCAGTTCTTC	CASHAGGNNNEQFF
-	TRBV28	TRBJ2-3	-	TGTGCCAGCAGCGCCGGACCAACAGATACGCAGTATTTT	CASSAGPTDTQYF
-	TRBV28	TRBJ1-4	-	TGTGCCAGCAGTTTAATTACCCCGAAAGCAACTAATGAAAAACTGTTTTTT	CASSLITPKATNEKLFF
TRBD2	TRBV7-2	TRBJ2-5	few	TGTGCCAGCAGCCCCGGGGGAGCTAGCGGGAGGGGAGAGACCCAGTACTTC	CASSPGGASGRGETQYF
-	TRBV7-2	TRBJ2-3	-	TGTCCCAGCAGAGAAATCGCTGGTCTCAGGGGAGATACGCAGTATTTT	CPSREIAGLRGDTQYF
-	TRBV6-5	TRBJ2-3	-	TGTGCCAGCAGTTACTCTCCCAACGTTGGCACAGATACGCAGTATTTT	CASSYSPNVGTDTQYF
-	TRBV12-3/TRBV12-4	TRBJ2-2	-	TGTGCCACCCGAGGGGTTTCCACCGGGGAGCTGTTTTTT	CATRGVSTGELFF
TRBD1	TRBV28	TRBJ1-4	-	TGTGCCAGCAGTTTAGGAACAGGGGCGAGCGAAAAACTGTTTTTT	CASSLGTGASEKLFF
-	TRBV28	TRBJ2-2	few	TGTGCCAGCAGCCACCCAGGGGGGTCGGACACCGGGGAGCTGTTTTTT	CASSHPGGSDTGELFF
TRBD2	TRBV3-1	TRBJ2-5	-	TGTGCCAGCAGCGAAGGCGGGAGGGCCGGGGAGACCCAGTACTTC	CASSEGGRAGETQYF
-	TRBV12-3/TRBV12-4	TRBJ2-1	few	TGTGCCAGCAGCAATAGGGGAAGGGCTTACAATGAGCAGTTCTTC	CASSNRGRAYNEQFF
-	TRBV7-2	TRBJ1-4	few	TGTGCCAGCAGCTCACAAGGAACTAATGAAAAACTGTTTTTT	CASSSQGTNEKLFF
-	TRBV7-6	TRBJ2-5	few	TGTGCCAGCCGAGCTTACGACTTAGCAGGGACCCAGTACTTC	CASRAYDLAGTQYF
TRBD2	TRBV7-2	TRBJ2-7	-	TGTGCCAGCAGCTTATCATCGGGAGGGACCACTTACGAGCAGTACTTC	CASSLSSGGTTYEQYF
-	TRBV7-9	TRBJ1-2	-	TGTGCCAGCAGCCTACAGGGAGGAGCGGATGGCTACACCTTC	CASSLQGGADGYTF
TRBD1	TRBV7-2	TRBJ2-2	-	TGTGCCAGCAGCCCCCCACAGGGGGCCACCGGGGAGCTGTTTTTT	CASSPPQGATGELFF
TRBD1	TRBV19	TRBJ1-5	few	TGTGCCAGTAGCTCTCCAAAGGGACAGCGGGTAGGTCAGCCCCAGCATTTT	CASSSPKGQRVGQPQHF